This is a list of T cell receptor beta chains from one sample in a study of CD8 T cells in ankylosing spondylitis. TCRdb fed the 5' RACE reads into MiXCR, producing one record per CDR3 protein. The table includes 250,000 or so distinct CDR3 sequences, approximately 24% detected once. Sequenced sample: blood, either unsorted or a sorted T cell fraction (not recorded which). All receptors derive from a male donor with ankylosing spondylitis or in good health (not recorded which). CDR3s include the opening cysteine and the closing phenylalanine or tryptophan. The D gene is left open where the match is weak. Not all rows give a size; the values are once, few, many and, for expanded clones, a class.

CDR3 length,J gene,clone size,D gene,V gene,CDR3 DNA,CDR3 protein
12,TRBJ2-4,few,NA,TRBV29-1,TGCAGCGTTGATTCGGGTGCGGACATTCAGTACTTC,CSVDSGADIQYF
13,TRBJ2-1,many,NA,TRBV12-3/TRBV12-4,TGTGCCAGCAGCTTAGGGGGGGGAAATGAGCAGTTCTTC,CASSLGGGNEQFF
12,TRBJ2-5,many,NA,TRBV4-1,TGCGCCAGCAGCCATGCAGCAGAGACCCAGTACTTC,CASSHAAETQYF
13,TRBJ2-3,NA,NA,TRBV5-6,TGTGCCAGCAGCTTGAAAGGCCCAGATACGCAGTATTTT,CASSLKGPDTQYF
13,TRBJ2-2,few,NA,TRBV20-1,TGCAGTGCTAGGGACACCCGGCGGAGGGAGCTGTTTTTT,CSARDTRRRELFF
12,TRBJ2-7,NA,NA,TRBV20-1,TGCAGTGCCCGGCGGGGTCCGGGCGAGCAGTACTTC,CSARRGPGEQYF
15,TRBJ2-7,many,NA,TRBV5-5,TGTGCCAGCAGCTTTATGGACAGTGGCTCCTACGAGCAGTACTTC,CASSFMDSGSYEQYF
15,TRBJ1-2,many,NA,TRBV4-2,TGTGCCAGCAGCCAACCCATGTTGGGGGCGAAGGGCTACACCTTC,CASSQPMLGAKGYTF
14,TRBJ2-1,many,NA,TRBV3-1,TGTGCCAGCAGCCAAGGTCCCAAGGGGAGTGAGCAGTTCTTC,CASSQGPKGSEQFF
13,TRBJ1-3,NA,NA,TRBV12-3/TRBV12-4,TGTGCCAGCAGGACCTACTCTGGAAACACCATATATTTT,CASRTYSGNTIYF
11,TRBJ2-1,few,NA,TRBV20-1,TGCAGTGCTAGAGAAGGGGAGACTGCGATCTTC,CSAREGETAIF
15,TRBJ2-7,few,TRBD1,TRBV13,TGTGCCAGCAGCTTGTTGGGACAGGGGGCCGGCGAGCAGTACTTC,CASSLLGQGAGEQYF
13,TRBJ2-1,NA,NA,TRBV10-1,TGCGCCAGCAGTGAACCAAGGGGGGACTTCCAGTTCTTC,CASSEPRGDFQFF
11,TRBJ2-5,many,NA,TRBV29-1,TGCAGCGTTGGAATTAGGGAGACCCAGTACTTC,CSVGIRETQYF
11,TRBJ1-1,few,TRBD1,TRBV29-1,TGCAGCGTTGCCGGACAGGGGTTGGCTTTCTTT,CSVAGQGLAFF
12,TRBJ2-3,NA,NA,TRBV6-5,TGTGCCAGCATCGCGGCCTCCGGTGCGCAGTATTTT,CASIAASGAQYF
13,TRBJ1-2,few,NA,TRBV6-1,TGTGCCCGGATCGAGGGGGCTAACTATGGCTACACCTTC,CARIEGANYGYTF
12,TRBJ2-5,many,NA,TRBV20-1,TGCAGTGCTCACGGGACTGTGGAGACCCAGTACTTC,CSAHGTVETQYF
16,TRBJ2-1,NA,NA,TRBV18,TGTGCCAGCTCACCATTTCAGGGGCGGTCCTACAATGAGCAGTTCTTC,CASSPFQGRSYNEQFF
13,TRBJ1-4,many,NA,TRBV12-3/TRBV12-4,TGTGCCAGCAGTCCCTATGAGGGTGAAAAACTGTTTTTT,CASSPYEGEKLFF
15,TRBJ2-6,NA,TRBD1,TRBV12-3/TRBV12-4,TGTGCCAGCAGAGTGGACAGGCCCGGGGCCAACGTCCTGACTTTC,CASRVDRPGANVLTF
14,TRBJ2-5,many,NA,TRBV10-3,TGTGCCATCAGGAACAGCAACTCTCAGGAGACCCAGTACTTC,CAIRNSNSQETQYF
14,TRBJ2-3,many,TRBD2,TRBV20-1,TGCAGTGCTAGAGATGAACGGGGGGGCAACACGCAGTATTTT,CSARDERGGNTQYF
15,TRBJ2-5,NA,NA,TRBV4-1,TGCGCCAGCAGCCCCCGCTCGGGGGCCGGGGAGACCCAGTACTTC,CASSPRSGAGETQYF
16,TRBJ2-5,NA,TRBD2,TRBV5-6,TGTGCCAGCAGCTTCCTTAGCGGGGGGTACCAAGAGACCCAGTACTTC,CASSFLSGGYQETQYF